The clone carrying this TCR beta chain has just one count. The data were produced by immunoSEQ multiplex PCR, yet TCRdb's version contains in-frame clones alone and is incomplete. The table shows a few hundred thousand clones, with roughly 80% occurring only once. Each participant's cohort was designated according to participant-reported clinical history. Donors in Cohort 3 who had recovered were those with two negative PCRs, healthcare professional clearance, or resolution of their symptoms. The sample comes from a study of blood T cell repertoires in COVID-19. With 5 bases removed from V and 0 bases from J, the gap between germline ends came to 8 bases. The CDR3 has 13 amino acids. Germline CDR1 and CDR2: SGHRS and YFSETQ.

The source of this sequence is a man in his fifties or sixties who had recovered from COVID-19. Sequencing used PBMCs or T cells enriched from blood (not recorded which). V is TRBV5-1 and J is TRBJ1-2; possible D gene TRBD1, 5 bases. The chain's CDR3 is CASSVRANYGYTF. CDR3 in DNA: TGCGCCAGCAGTGTCAGGGCTAACTATGGCTACACCTTC.